This T cell receptor (beta chain) was captured by sequencing in a study of T-cell memory formation after mild COVID-19. Between the trimmed V and J ends, which lost 1 base and 4 bases, there was a span of 11 bases. The CDR3 runs 15 residues. The table lists this clonotype with a few counts. TCRdb reanalysed the 5' RACE reads using MiXCR and keeps one entry per CDR3 protein. Of about 130,000 distinct CDR3 sequences listed, 15% to 20% are singletons. Sequences were obtained from PBMCs or a T cell subset sorted from them (not recorded which). This receptor was taken from an adult woman who had mild COVID-19 (a few samples of this study predate the infection). Cell type and time point are not known. The chain recombines TRBV12-3 or TRBV12-4 with TRBJ1-5; no reliable D call. CDR3 nucleotides: TGTGCCAGCAGTTTAGGGGGTACCAGGAATCAGCCCCAGCATTTT. Translation: CASSLGGTRNQPQHF.